The rows below give T cell receptor beta chains drawn from one sample of a study of post-analysis software for immune sequencing data. TCRdb reprocessed the PCR reads via MiXCR and lists one record per CDR3 protein. Of some 700,000 distinct CDR3 sequences listed, 59% were seen once; the top ten hold around 10%. Material: blood. These receptor sequences come from a girl aged 2-10 years with multiple sclerosis. Each CDR3 is given with its conserved first and last residue. A D gene is named only where the DNA matches it firmly. Part of the rows lack a size; the others show once, few, many or a class for expanded clones.

abundance	j_gene	d_gene	v_gene	CDR3aa	CDR3nt
-	TRBJ2-5	-	TRBV19	CASSMSRHPGETQYF	TGTGCCAGTAGTATGTCGCGGCACCCGGGGGAGACCCAGTACTTC
-	TRBJ1-2	-	TRBV7-8	CASSLNEGFYGYTF	TGTGCCAGCAGCTTAAATGAGGGTTTCTATGGCTACACCTTC
few	TRBJ1-2	TRBD1	TRBV4-3	CASSQDTRQGNGYTF	TGCGCCAGCAGCCAAGACACCCGACAGGGGAATGGCTACACCTTC
-	TRBJ2-3	-	TRBV2	CASPSRDPLRGTDTQYF	TGTGCCAGTCCTAGCCGGGACCCACTTCGGGGCACAGATACGCAGTATTTT
-	TRBJ2-1	TRBD2	TRBV7-2	CASSRLAGTNEQFF	TGTGCCAGCAGCCGACTAGCGGGGACTAATGAGCAGTTCTTC
-	TRBJ2-3	TRBD2	TRBV5-1	CASSAGLAGGVQLPRQYF	TGCGCCAGCAGCGCCGGACTAGCGGGAGGGGTTCAACTCCCTCGGCAGTATTTT
-	TRBJ2-7	TRBD2	TRBV12-3/TRBV12-4	CASSSRLAGPYEQYF	TGTGCCAGCAGTTCCAGACTAGCGGGACCCTACGAGCAGTACTTC
-	TRBJ2-5	TRBD2	TRBV7-6	CASSGAVLAGVETQYF	TGTGCCAGCAGCGGGGCCGTTCTAGCGGGAGTGGAGACCCAGTACTTC
-	TRBJ2-2	-	TRBV5-5	CASSLMSANTGELFF	TGTGCCAGCAGCTTGATGTCAGCGAACACCGGGGAGCTGTTTTTT
-	TRBJ1-2	-	TRBV10-3	CAITPGDVVYGYTF	TGTGCCATCACCCCAGGGGACGTAGTCTATGGCTACACCTTC
-	TRBJ1-2	TRBD1	TRBV5-1	CASSLAQDRSNYGYTF	TGCGCCAGCAGCTTGGCCCAGGACAGGTCCAACTATGGCTACACCTTC
once	TRBJ2-4	-	TRBV7-9	CASSFQGIAKNIQYF	TGTGCCAGCAGCTTCCAGGGGATAGCCAAAAACATTCAGTACTTC
-	TRBJ2-1	-	TRBV5-1	CASSLPGVWYNEQFF	TGCGCCAGCAGCCTACCTGGCGTGTGGTACAATGAGCAGTTCTTC
-	TRBJ2-1	-	TRBV5-1	CASSLVGSHEQFF	TGCGCCAGCAGCTTGGTAGGTTCCCATGAGCAGTTCTTC
-	TRBJ2-3	-	TRBV24-1	CATSDLQGGDTQYF	TGTGCCACCAGTGATTTACAAGGCGGGGATACGCAGTATTTT
-	TRBJ2-5	TRBD1	TRBV12-3/TRBV12-4	CASSLEGGGQYF	TGTGCCAGCAGTTTAGAAGGGGGCGGGCAGTACTTC
few	TRBJ2-1	-	TRBV20-1	CSARGPRNEQFF	TGCAGTGCTCGCGGACCGCGCAATGAGCAGTTCTTC
-	TRBJ1-1	-	TRBV20-1	CSATLSAGLRSNTEAFF	TGCAGTGCCACCCTGTCGGCAGGGCTTCGCTCAAACACTGAAGCTTTCTTT
-	TRBJ2-7	-	TRBV5-1	CASSLAVADYEQYF	TGCGCCAGCAGCTTGGCAGTCGCCGACTACGAGCAGTACTTC
-	TRBJ2-7	-	TRBV5-1	CASSRGGTSRLEQYF	TGCGCCAGCAGCAGGGGCGGGACCAGCCGGCTCGAGCAGTACTTC
-	TRBJ2-6	-	TRBV15	CATSTFTLVGVSGANVLTF	TGTGCCACCAGCACCTTCACCCTTGTTGGGGTCTCTGGGGCCAACGTCCTGACTTTC
-	TRBJ2-1	TRBD2	TRBV7-2	CASNGGTNSYNEQFF	TGTGCCAGCAACGGAGGGACTAACTCCTACAATGAGCAGTTCTTC
-	TRBJ1-1	-	TRBV7-2	CASSLKGVQGNTEAFF	TGTGCCAGCAGCTTAAAAGGGGTACAGGGAAACACTGAAGCTTTCTTT
-	TRBJ2-7	-	TRBV29-1	CSVGTTPAYEQYF	TGCAGCGTTGGGACAACTCCAGCCTACGAGCAGTACTTC
-	TRBJ2-7	-	TRBV20-1	CSGGGPSSYEQYF	TGCAGTGGTGGGGGCCCTAGCTCCTACGAGCAGTACTTC
-	TRBJ1-4	-	TRBV7-2	CASSLTSGPTNEKLFF	TGTGCCAGCAGTTTGACTTCGGGACCGACTAATGAAAAACTGTTTTTT
-	TRBJ1-1	-	TRBV12-3/TRBV12-4	CASSKQGEATEAFF	TGTGCCAGCAGCAAACAGGGCGAGGCGACTGAAGCTTTCTTT
-	TRBJ2-7	-	TRBV12-3/TRBV12-4	CASSLGGGGSYEQYF	TGTGCCAGCAGTTTAGGTGGGGGTGGCTCCTACGAGCAGTACTTC
many	TRBJ2-5	TRBD1	TRBV25-1	CASGQGAETQYF	TGTGCCAGCGGACAGGGGGCAGAGACCCAGTACTTC
-	TRBJ2-1	-	TRBV11-1	CASSLMAGEQFF	TGTGCCAGCAGCTTAATGGCTGGTGAGCAGTTCTTC
-	TRBJ1-1	-	TRBV10-3	CAISELVNTEAFF	TGTGCCATCAGTGAACTGGTGAACACTGAAGCTTTCTTT
few	TRBJ2-1	TRBD2	TRBV29-1	CSAGLAGPLIRNEQFF	TGCAGCGCCGGACTAGCGGGGCCCTTGATCAGGAATGAGCAGTTCTTC
-	TRBJ2-7	-	TRBV5-1	CASSEIGQSHYEQYF	TGTGCCAGCAGCGAAATTGGACAGTCCCACTACGAGCAGTACTTC
few	TRBJ1-3	-	TRBV20-1	CSAEPGLGNTIYF	TGCAGTGCGGAACCAGGGTTAGGAAACACCATATATTTT
few	TRBJ2-1	TRBD2	TRBV18	CASSPPSLAGVSNEQFF	TGTGCCAGCTCACCACCTTCGCTAGCGGGAGTATCGAATGAGCAGTTCTTC
many	TRBJ2-7	-	TRBV6-5	CASSYVGRPYEQYF	TGTGCCAGCAGTTACGTGGGACGGCCTTACGAGCAGTACTTC
-	TRBJ2-3	TRBD2	TRBV20-1	CSASRSSGRTDTQYF	TGCAGTGCTAGCCGGAGTAGCGGGCGCACAGATACGCAGTATTTT
few	TRBJ2-7	TRBD2	TRBV7-3	CASSLAGEGEQYF	TGTGCCAGCAGCCTAGCGGGAGAAGGCGAGCAGTACTTC
-	TRBJ2-3	-	TRBV20-1	CSAGTSRADTQYF	TGCAGTGCTGGAACTAGTAGGGCAGATACGCAGTATTTT
-	TRBJ2-5	TRBD1	TRBV10-3	CATTGKPLETQYF	TGTGCCACGACAGGGAAGCCCTTGGAGACCCAGTACTTC